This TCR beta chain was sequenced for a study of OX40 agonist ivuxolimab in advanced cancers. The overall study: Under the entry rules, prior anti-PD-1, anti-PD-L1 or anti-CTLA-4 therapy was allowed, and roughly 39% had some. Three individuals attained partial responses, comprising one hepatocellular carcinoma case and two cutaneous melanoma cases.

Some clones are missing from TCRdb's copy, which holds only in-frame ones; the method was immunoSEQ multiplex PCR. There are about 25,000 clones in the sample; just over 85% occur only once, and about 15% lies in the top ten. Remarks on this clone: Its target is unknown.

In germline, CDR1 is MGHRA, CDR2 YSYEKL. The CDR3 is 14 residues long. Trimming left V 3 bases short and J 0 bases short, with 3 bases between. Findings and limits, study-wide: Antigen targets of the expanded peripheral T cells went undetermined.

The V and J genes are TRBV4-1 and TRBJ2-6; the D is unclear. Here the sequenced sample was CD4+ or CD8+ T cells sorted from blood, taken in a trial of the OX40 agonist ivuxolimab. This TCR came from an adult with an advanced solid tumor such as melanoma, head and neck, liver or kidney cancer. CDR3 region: CASSQYSGANVLTF. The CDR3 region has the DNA TGCGCCAGCAGCCAGTACTCTGGGGCCAACGTCCTGACTTTC.